The clone carrying this TCR beta chain occurred many times. This sample was taken from a study of early T cells in non-severe SARS-CoV-2 infection. Background on the study: From unsorted whole blood, bulk RNA was sequenced, and the chains remained unpaired.

The TCR library protocol was used to attach unique molecular identifiers. These identifiers were attached to individual cDNA molecules. TCRdb fed the 5' RACE reads into MiXCR, producing one record per CDR3 protein. The sample shows 85,000 to 90,000 distinct CDR3 sequences, about 14% of them seen only once. The source material was whole blood. The receptor was isolated from an adult who was a healthcare worker with PCR-confirmed SARS-CoV-2 infection or an uninfected control (not recorded which).

DNA of the CDR3: TGTGCCAGCAGTGGGAGTTATGAGCAGTTCTTC. Translated, it gives CASSGSYEQFF. The V call is TRBV11-2, the J call TRBJ2-1; D possibly corresponds to TRBD2 (5 bases). The CDR3 is 11 amino acids. Trimming shortened V by 6 bases and J by 8 bases, and 8 bases separated the two germline ends. Germline assignment: CDR1 SGHAT and CDR2 FQNNGV.